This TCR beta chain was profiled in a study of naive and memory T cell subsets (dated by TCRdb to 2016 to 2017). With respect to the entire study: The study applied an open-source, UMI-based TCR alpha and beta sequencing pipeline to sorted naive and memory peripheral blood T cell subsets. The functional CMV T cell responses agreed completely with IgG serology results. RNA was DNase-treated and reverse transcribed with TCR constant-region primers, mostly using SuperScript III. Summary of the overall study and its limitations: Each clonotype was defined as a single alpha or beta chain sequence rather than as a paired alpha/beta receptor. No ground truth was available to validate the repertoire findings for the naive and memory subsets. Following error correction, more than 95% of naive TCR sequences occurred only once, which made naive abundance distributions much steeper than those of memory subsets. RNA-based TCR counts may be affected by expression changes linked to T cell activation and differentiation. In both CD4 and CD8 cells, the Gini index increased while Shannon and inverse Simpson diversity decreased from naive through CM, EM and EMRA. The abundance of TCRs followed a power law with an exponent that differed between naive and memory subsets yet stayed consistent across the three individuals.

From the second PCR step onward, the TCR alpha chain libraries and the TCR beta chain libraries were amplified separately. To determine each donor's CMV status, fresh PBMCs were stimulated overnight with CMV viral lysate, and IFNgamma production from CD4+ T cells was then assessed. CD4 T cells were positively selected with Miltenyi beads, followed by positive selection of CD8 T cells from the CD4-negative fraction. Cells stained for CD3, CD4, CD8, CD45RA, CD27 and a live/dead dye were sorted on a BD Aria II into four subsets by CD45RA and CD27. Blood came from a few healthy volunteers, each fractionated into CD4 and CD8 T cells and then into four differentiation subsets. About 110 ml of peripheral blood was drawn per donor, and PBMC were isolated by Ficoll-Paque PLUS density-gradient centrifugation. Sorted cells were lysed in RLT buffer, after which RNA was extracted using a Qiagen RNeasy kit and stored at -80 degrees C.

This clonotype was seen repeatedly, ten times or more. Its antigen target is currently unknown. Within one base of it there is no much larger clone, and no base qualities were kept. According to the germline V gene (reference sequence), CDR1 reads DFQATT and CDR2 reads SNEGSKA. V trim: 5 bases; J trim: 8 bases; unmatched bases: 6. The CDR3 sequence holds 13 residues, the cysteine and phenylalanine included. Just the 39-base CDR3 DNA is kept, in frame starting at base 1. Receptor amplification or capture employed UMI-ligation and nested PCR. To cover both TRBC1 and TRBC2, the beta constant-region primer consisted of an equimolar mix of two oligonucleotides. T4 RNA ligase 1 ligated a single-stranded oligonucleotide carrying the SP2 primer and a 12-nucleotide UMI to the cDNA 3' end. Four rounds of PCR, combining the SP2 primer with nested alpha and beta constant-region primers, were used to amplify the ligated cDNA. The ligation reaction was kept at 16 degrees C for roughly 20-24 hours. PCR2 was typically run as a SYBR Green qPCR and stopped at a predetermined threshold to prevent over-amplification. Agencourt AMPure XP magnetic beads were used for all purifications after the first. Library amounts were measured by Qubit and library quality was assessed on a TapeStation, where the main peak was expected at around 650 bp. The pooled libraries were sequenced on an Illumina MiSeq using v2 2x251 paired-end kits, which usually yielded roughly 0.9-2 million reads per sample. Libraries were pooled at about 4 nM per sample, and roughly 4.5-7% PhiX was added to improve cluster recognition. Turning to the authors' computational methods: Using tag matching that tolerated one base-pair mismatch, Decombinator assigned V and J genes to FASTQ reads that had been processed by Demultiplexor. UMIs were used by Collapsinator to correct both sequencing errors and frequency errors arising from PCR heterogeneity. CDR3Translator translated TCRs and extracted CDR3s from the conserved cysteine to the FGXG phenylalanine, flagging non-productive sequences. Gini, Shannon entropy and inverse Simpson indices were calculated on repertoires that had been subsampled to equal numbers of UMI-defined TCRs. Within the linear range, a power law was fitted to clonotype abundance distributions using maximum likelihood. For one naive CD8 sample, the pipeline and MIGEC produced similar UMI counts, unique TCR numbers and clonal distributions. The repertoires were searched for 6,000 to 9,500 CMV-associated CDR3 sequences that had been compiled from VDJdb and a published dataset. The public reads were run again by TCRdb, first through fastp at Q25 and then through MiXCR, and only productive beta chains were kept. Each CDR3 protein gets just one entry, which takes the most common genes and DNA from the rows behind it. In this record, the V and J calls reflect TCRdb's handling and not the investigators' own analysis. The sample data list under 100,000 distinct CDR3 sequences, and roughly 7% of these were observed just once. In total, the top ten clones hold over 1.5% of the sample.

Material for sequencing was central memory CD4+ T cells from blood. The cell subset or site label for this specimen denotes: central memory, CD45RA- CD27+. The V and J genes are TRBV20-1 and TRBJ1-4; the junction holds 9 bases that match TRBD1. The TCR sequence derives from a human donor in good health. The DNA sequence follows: TGCAGTGCTGCCGGGACAGGGATCGAAAAACTGTTTTTT. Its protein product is CSAAGTGIEKLFF.